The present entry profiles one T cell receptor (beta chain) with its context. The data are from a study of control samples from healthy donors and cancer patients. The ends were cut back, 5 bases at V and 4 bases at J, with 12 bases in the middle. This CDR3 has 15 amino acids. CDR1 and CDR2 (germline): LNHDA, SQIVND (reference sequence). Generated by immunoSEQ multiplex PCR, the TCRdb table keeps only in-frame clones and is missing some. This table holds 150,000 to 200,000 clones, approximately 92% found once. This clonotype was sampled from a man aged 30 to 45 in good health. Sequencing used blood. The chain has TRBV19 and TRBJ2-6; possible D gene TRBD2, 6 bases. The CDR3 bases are TGTGCCAGTAGTCTAGGAGGGTCGGGGGCCAACGTCCTGACTTTC. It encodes CASSLGGSGANVLTF. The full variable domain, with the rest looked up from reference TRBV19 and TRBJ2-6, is DGGITQSPKYLFRKEGQNVTLSCEQNLNHDAMYWYRQDPGQGLRLIYYSQIVNDFQKGDIAEGYSVSREKKESFPLTVTSAQKNPTAFYLCASSLGGSGANVLTFGAGSRLTVL.